Listed here are 31 T cell receptor beta chains from one sample, sequenced in a study of T cells in Graves' hyperthyroidism and ophthalmopathy. It was RNA transcripts that yielded the amplified TCR beta CDR3 regions. During a first-round RT-PCR of the TCR CDR3, the HTBI primer set was used. Each CDR3 protein gets one entry after TCRdb re-called the multiplex PCR reads with MiXCR. The data show roughly 560,000 distinct CDR3 sequences, roughly 15% seen once. Specimen: blood. All receptors come from a middle-aged woman with Graves' ophthalmopathy.

This clonotype was recorded a few times. The chain links TRBV28 to TRBJ1-6; possible D gene TRBD1, 6 bases. With 3 bases removed from V and 9 bases from J, the gap between germline ends came to 12 bases. The CDR3 sequence is 14 residues long. In germline, CDR1 is MDHEN, CDR2 SYDVKM. CDR3: CASSLGHHGSPLHF. CDR3 in DNA: TGTGCCAGCAGTTTGGGACACCATGGTTCACCCCTCCACTTT. The full variable domain, in which reference TRBV28 and TRBJ1-6 provide the parts outside the CDR3, is DVKVTQSSRYLVKRTGEKVFLECVQDMDHENMFWYRQDPGLGLRLIYFSYDVKMKEKGDIPEGYSVSREKKERFSLILESASTNQTSMYLCASSLGHHGSPLHFGNGTRLTVT.

In this sample, this clonotype turned up many times. The chain uses TRBV11-2 and TRBJ2-7; 14 nucleotides agree with TRBD2. Losses at the gene ends were 4 bases for V and 7 bases for J; bases not matched to a gene: 12. The CDR3 loop spans 17 amino acids. Germline V CDR1 and CDR2: SGHAT, FQNNGV. CDR3 nucleotide sequence: TGTGCCAGCAGCTGGGGGACTAGCGGGAGTTTACCTTGGGAGCAGTACTTC. Translated, it gives CASSWGTSGSLPWEQYF.

In regard to this clonotype: One junction end disagrees with the germline gene, perhaps due to a read error. The gene calls are TRBV7-7 and TRBJ1-5; no clear D gene. Germline V CDR1 and CDR2: SSHAT, FNYEAQ (reference sequence). The CDR3 covers 17 residues. The DNA for the CDR3 is TGTGCTAGCAGCTCCAGCTGGGCCGCTTATAGCAATCAGCCCCAGCATTTT. Its protein is CASSSSWAAYSNQPQHF.

This clonotype occurred many times. J is TRBJ2-7 and V is TRBV6-1, with 11 positions matching TRBD1. Germline V CDR1 and CDR2: MNHNS, SASEGT. Trimming took 5 bases from V and 6 from J; bases not matched to a gene: 3. This CDR3 is 13 amino acids long. The DNA for the CDR3 is TGTGCCAGCAGTAAGGGGACAGGGGGCGAGCAGTACTTC. It translates to CASSKGTGGEQYF.

The rearrangement links TRBV6-1 to TRBJ2-7; D uncertain. The CDR3 consists of 14 residues. The V end was cut by 7 bases, the J end by 6 bases, with 19 bases between. Germline V gene data show CDR1 as MNHNS and CDR2 as SASEGT. The CDR3 DNA reads TGTGCCAGCACCCAGGAGTCGTCGACTCTCGAGCAGTACTTC. Translation gives CASTQESSTLEQYF.

As for this clonotype: A read error may be the cause here, since a much bigger clone is one base away. This sequence joins TRBV6-2 or TRBV6-3 and TRBJ2-7, with D perhaps matching TRBD2 (5 bases). The CDR3 sequence is 14 residues long. Germline V gene sequence: CDR1 MNHEY, CDR2 SVGEGT. The CDR3 loop reads CARSRYRGAYEQYF. CDR3 DNA: TGTGCCCGCAGCCGCTACCGGGGAGCCTACGAGCAGTACTTC.

The chain combines TRBV5-1 with TRBJ2-7; D gene uncertain. Per the germline V gene, CDR1 is SGHRS and CDR2 is YFSETQ. The CDR3 covers 12 residues. Trimming took 4 bases from V and 7 from J, leaving 12 bases between them. The CDR3 region has the DNA TGCGCCAGCAGCCTCCCTTTGGGGGAGCAGTACTTC. Translated, it gives CASSLPLGEQYF.

This clonotype has ten or more counts. The rearrangement joins TRBV28 to TRBJ2-6; 8 bases map to TRBD1. Germline V gene data show CDR1 as MDHEN and CDR2 as SYDVKM. The CDR3 sequence is 14 residues long. V shed 6 bases, J shed 4 bases, and the junction held 2 bases outside the gene matches. CDR3 sequence reads: CASSRDRGANVLTF. CDR3 coding DNA: TGTGCCAGCAGCCGGGACAGGGGGGCCAACGTCCTGACTTTC. Supplemented by reference TRBV28 and TRBJ2-6, the full variable domain reads DVKVTQSSRYLVKRTGEKVFLECVQDMDHENMFWYRQDPGLGLRLIYFSYDVKMKEKGDIPEGYSVSREKKERFSLILESASTNQTSMYLCASSRDRGANVLTFGAGSRLTVL.

This clonotype was seen more than once but under ten times. The rearrangement links TRBV7-9 to TRBJ1-3, with 7 bases identical to TRBD1. The V segment lost 5 bases and the J segment 4 bases; nucleotides outside the gene matches: 2. Per the germline V gene, CDR1 is SEHNR and CDR2 is FQNEAQ (reference sequence). The CDR3 extends over 13 amino acids. This CDR3 is CASSQGEGNTIYF. The DNA of the CDR3 is TGTGCCAGCAGCCAGGGGGAAGGAAACACCATATATTTT.

The sample holds many counts of this clonotype. V and J are TRBV14 and TRBJ1-3; D ambiguous. CDR3 size: 14 residues. The ends were cut back, 0 bases at V and 3 bases at J, with 6 bases in the middle. Looked up from germline, CDR1 is SGHDN and CDR2 is FVKESK. CDR3: CASSQDLHGNTIYF. In nucleotides, the CDR3 is TGTGCCAGCAGCCAAGATCTTCATGGAAACACCATATATTTT. The complete variable domain, with remaining parts taken from reference TRBV14 and TRBJ1-3, reads EAGVTQFPSHSVIEKGQTVTLRCDPISGHDNLYWYRRVMGKEIKFLLHFVKESKQDESGMPNNRFLAERTGGTYSTLKVQPAELEDSGVYFCASSQDLHGNTIYFGEGSWLTVV.

This clonotype was observed a few times. The genes are TRBV14 and TRBJ1-2; 7 nucleotides line up with TRBD1. V was clipped by 4 bases and J by 5 bases; unmatched bases: 13. This CDR3 region has 16 residues. Germline V gene data show CDR1 as SGHDN and CDR2 as FVKESK. In DNA form, the CDR3 reads TGTGCCAGCAGCCTTACCGCCGGGACAGCCAGATATGGCTACACCTTC. Its protein product is CASSLTAGTARYGYTF.

This clonotype was picked up many times. CDR3 sequence (DNA): TGTGCCAGCAGTCGACTAGTTCAAGAGACCCAGTACTTC. Its translation: CASSRLVQETQYF. The chain joins TRBV6-1 to TRBJ2-5; D perhaps matches TRBD2 (6 bases). The CDR3 is 13 residues long. Trimming stripped 5 bases from V and 2 bases from J, with 9 bases between. Germline loops: CDR1 MNHNS, CDR2 SASEGT.

This clonotype was counted at least ten times. The V gene is TRBV6-5, the J gene TRBJ1-1, with TRBD1 identical over 7 bases. The CDR3 consists of 13 residues. Per germline, CDR1 MNHEY and CDR2 SVGAGI. After removal of 6 bases from V and 5 bases from J, the junction contained 6 bases not matched to a gene. As DNA, the CDR3 is TGTGCCAGCAGAGCGACAGGGTATACTGAAGCTTTCTTT. Translation: CASRATGYTEAFF.

This clonotype was counted ten times or more. The chain is built from TRBV12-3 or TRBV12-4 and TRBJ2-7, with 8 bases matching TRBD2. The junction had 6 bases not matched to a gene; V was cut back by 4 bases and J by 10 bases. The CDR3 totals 12 residues. CDR3 in amino acids: CASSSTSGAQYF. The CDR3 nucleotides read TGTGCCAGCAGTTCAACTAGCGGAGCACAGTACTTC.

This clonotype was seen at least ten times. V usage is TRBV2 and J usage is TRBJ2-7, with TRBD2 matching over 7 bases. CDR1 is SNHLY and CDR2 is FYNNEI in the germline V gene. V gave up 1 base and J gave up 4 bases; unmatched junction bases: 1. The length of the CDR3 is 13 residues. The CDR3 DNA reads TGTGCCAGCAGTGAAGGGGAGGGATACGAGCAGTACTTC. Amino acid sequence: CASSEGEGYEQYF.

This clonotype was observed at least ten times. The rearrangement joins TRBV6-2 or TRBV6-3 to TRBJ1-5; D ambiguous. Germline values: CDR1 MNHEY, CDR2 SVGEGT. The CDR3 is made up of 14 amino acids. The V end was cut by 7 bases, the J end by 1 base, with 11 bases between. The CDR3 DNA follows: TGTGCCAGCACTGCAATTGAAAGCAATCAGCCCCAGCATTTT. Translating gives CASTAIESNQPQHF.

This rearrangement joins TRBV9 to TRBJ2-7, with D hard to call. CDR1 is SGDLS and CDR2 is YYNGEE in the germline V gene. V lost 4 bases to trimming and J lost 0 bases, with 17 bases between them. This CDR3 region has 16 residues. CDR3: CASSPLARINSYEQYF. The DNA for the CDR3 is TGTGCCAGCAGCCCTCTCGCCAGGATCAACTCCTACGAGCAGTACTTC.

This clonotype was counted ten times or more. The chain employs TRBV5-1 and TRBJ1-5; the D gene is possibly TRBD1 (6 bases). V lost 4 bases and J lost 3, with 14 bases in between. The length of the CDR3 is 15 residues. Germline loops: CDR1 SGHRS, CDR2 YFSETQ. The CDR3 sequence is CASSPEGHYNQPQHF. DNA of the CDR3: TGCGCCAGCAGCCCCGAGGGACATTACAATCAGCCCCAGCATTTT.

There are many counts of this clonotype. The rearrangement joins TRBV2 to TRBJ1-1, with D maybe TRBD1 (6 bases). The V end lost 7 bases, the J end lost 0 bases, and 18 bases lay between the germline ends. The CDR3 is made up of 16 amino acids. Germline CDR1 and CDR2: SNHLY and FYNNEI. DNA of the CDR3: TGTGCCAGCAATAATCAGGACAGAGAAATGAACACTGAAGCTTTCTTT. Translation gives CASNNQDREMNTEAFF.

This clonotype was counted at least ten times. The J gene is TRBJ2-7, the V gene TRBV18; TRBD2 matches 8 bases. After removal of 8 bases from V and 3 bases from J, the junction contained 6 bases not matched to a gene. Germline lookup yields CDR1 KGHSH and CDR2 LQKENI. This CDR3 spans 13 amino acids. The CDR3 DNA reads as TGTGCCAGCAGTCCGCTAGCGGGCTACGAGCAGTACTTC. It translates to CASSPLAGYEQYF. The whole variable domain, filled in from reference TRBV18 and TRBJ2-7, reads NAGVMQNPRHLVRRRGQEARLRCSPMKGHSHVYWYRQLPEEGLKFMVYLQKENIIDESGMPKERFSAEFPKEGPSILRIQQVVRGDSAAYFCASSPLAGYEQYFGPGTRLTVT.

The rearrangement joins TRBV28 to TRBJ1-2; 9 bases fit TRBD1. V shed 4 bases and J 8 bases; nucleotides not matched to a gene: 14. The germline V gene has CDR1 MDHEN and CDR2 SYDVKM. The CDR3 is 16 residues long. CDR3 loop: CASSWTNPGQGRGYTF. CDR3 nucleotides: TGTGCCAGCAGTTGGACCAACCCTGGACAGGGGCGAGGCTACACCTTC.

CDR3 nucleotide sequence: TGTGCCAGCAGCATCGGATCAGGGAGCGGGCAGCCCCAGCATTTT. Translation gives CASSIGSGSGQPQHF. The chain uses TRBV9 and TRBJ1-5; a weak D match, TRBD1 (5 bases). Germline V gives CDR1 SGDLS, CDR2 YYNGEE. With 4 bases removed from V and 7 bases from J, the gap between germline ends came to 18 bases. This CDR3 is 15 amino acids long.

The chain combines TRBV10-3 with TRBJ2-5; 9 bases align to TRBD1. The CDR3 runs 13 residues. Germline-derived CDR1 and CDR2 are ENHRY and SYGVKD. Trimming cost V 8 bases and J 5 bases; bases outside gene matches: 6. This CDR3 is CAIRDRVRETQYF. The CDR3 DNA is TGTGCCATCCGGGACAGGGTTCGGGAGACCCAGTACTTC.

For the CDR3, the DNA is TGTGCCATCAGTGAGGGAGGGGCGGGAGAGACCCAGTACTTC. This encodes CAISEGGAGETQYF. The rearrangement uses TRBV10-3 and TRBJ2-5; tentative D call: TRBD2 (6 bases). The ends were cut back, 2 bases at V and 4 bases at J, with 11 bases in the middle. CDR3 length: 14 residues. From germline, CDR1 is ENHRY and CDR2 SYGVKD.

This clonotype was counted ten times or more. The chain is built from TRBV11-1 and TRBJ1-2; D gene uncertain. The CDR3 is 16 amino acids. Looked up from germline, CDR1 is SGHAT and CDR2 is FQDESV (reference sequence). Between the trimmed V and J ends, which lost 2 bases and 1 base, there was a span of 14 bases. The chain's CDR3 is CASSLNEGAINYGYTF. As DNA, the CDR3 is TGTGCCAGCAGCTTAAACGAGGGAGCGATTAACTATGGCTACACCTTC.

This clonotype has a handful of counts. This chain joins TRBV29-1 and TRBJ1-2; D is undetermined. Germline V gene lookup returns CDR1 SQVTM and CDR2 ANQGSEA. Trimming removed 6 bases at V and 2 bases at J, with 19 bases between. CDR3 length: 15 residues. The CDR3: CSVPLQSSLNYGYTF. DNA for the CDR3: TGCAGCGTGCCCCTACAGAGTTCTTTAAACTATGGCTACACCTTC.

At least ten counts were recorded for this clonotype. The chain uses TRBV7-6 and TRBJ1-2; the D gene is possibly TRBD1 (5 bases). The germline gives CDR1 SGHVS, CDR2 FNYEAQ. V was cut by 5 bases and J by 4 bases, with 20 bases left in between. The length of the CDR3 is 16 residues. CDR3 sequence reads: CASSPQDGGSFYGYTF. The CDR3 DNA reads as TGTGCCAGCAGCCCACAAGACGGGGGATCCTTCTATGGCTACACCTTC.

This clonotype has more than one count but fewer than ten. V gene TRBV6-2 or TRBV6-3 combines with J gene TRBJ2-7; unclear D gene. V was trimmed by 6 bases and J by 4 bases, leaving 13 bases between them. CDR3 length: 13 residues. Germline CDR1 MNHEY, CDR2 SVGEGT. The CDR3 sequence is CASSRTTTYEQYF. The CDR3 coding sequence is TGTGCCAGCAGCCGGACCACCACGTACGAGCAGTACTTC.

This clonotype was found a few times. An end of the junction does not agree with germline; a read error may underlie this. The chain recombines TRBV6-1 with TRBJ1-2; TRBD1 matches at 7 bases. This CDR3 contains 13 residues. CDR1 is MNHNS, CDR2 SASEGT, per germline. The CDR3 sequence is CASSLGGRGRPEF. CDR3 sequence (DNA): TGTGCCAGCAGCCTAGGAGGGAGGGGGCGTCCGGAGTTC.

This clonotype was seen at least ten times. The chain carries TRBV18 and TRBJ2-7; D unclear. V was clipped by 8 bases and J by 0 bases, with 11 bases between them. The CDR3 loop spans 13 amino acids. Germline assignment: CDR1 KGHSH and CDR2 LQKENI. CDR3 region: CASSPPSSYEQYF. The CDR3 nucleotides read TGTGCCAGCAGTCCACCTAGCTCCTACGAGCAGTACTTC.

This clonotype was counted many times. V and J are TRBV12-3 or TRBV12-4 and TRBJ1-6, with 9 bases identical to TRBD1. CDR3 length: 17 residues. Trimming took 5 bases from V and 9 from J; bases not matched to a gene: 14. As DNA, the CDR3 is TGTGCCAGCAGTACTCTCGTTGACAGGGGGACAGGTTCACCCCTCCACTTT. Translated: CASSTLVDRGTGSPLHF.